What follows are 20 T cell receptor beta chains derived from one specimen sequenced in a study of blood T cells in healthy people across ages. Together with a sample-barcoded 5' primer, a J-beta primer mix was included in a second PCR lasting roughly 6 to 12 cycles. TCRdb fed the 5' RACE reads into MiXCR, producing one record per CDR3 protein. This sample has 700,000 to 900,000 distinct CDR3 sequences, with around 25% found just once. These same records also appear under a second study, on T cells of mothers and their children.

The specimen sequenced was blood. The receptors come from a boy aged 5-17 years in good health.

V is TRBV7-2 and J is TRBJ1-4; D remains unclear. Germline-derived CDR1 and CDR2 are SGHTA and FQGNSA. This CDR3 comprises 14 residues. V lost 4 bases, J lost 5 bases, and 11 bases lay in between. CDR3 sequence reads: CASSSQAMNEKLFF. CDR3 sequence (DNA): TGTGCCAGCAGCTCCCAGGCGATGAATGAAAAACTGTTTTTT.

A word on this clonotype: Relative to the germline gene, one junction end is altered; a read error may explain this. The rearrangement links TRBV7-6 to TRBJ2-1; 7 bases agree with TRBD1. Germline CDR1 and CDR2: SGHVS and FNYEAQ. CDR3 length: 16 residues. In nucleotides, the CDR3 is TGTGCCAGCAGCCCGACTCGGGACAGCTCCCACAATGAGCAGTTCTTC. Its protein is CASSPTRDSSHNEQFF.

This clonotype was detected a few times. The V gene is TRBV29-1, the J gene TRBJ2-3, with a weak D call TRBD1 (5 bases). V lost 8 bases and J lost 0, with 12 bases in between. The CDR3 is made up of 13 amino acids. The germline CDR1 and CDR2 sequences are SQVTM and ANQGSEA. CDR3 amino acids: CSMDTESTDTQYF. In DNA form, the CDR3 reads TGCAGCATGGACACAGAAAGCACAGATACGCAGTATTTT.

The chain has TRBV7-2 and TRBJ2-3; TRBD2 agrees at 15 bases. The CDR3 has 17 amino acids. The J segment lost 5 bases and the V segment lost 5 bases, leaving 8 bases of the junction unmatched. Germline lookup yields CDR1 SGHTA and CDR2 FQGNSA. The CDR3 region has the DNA TGTGCCAGCAGCGCTTACCCGGGACTAGCGGGGGGAGATACGCAGTATTTT. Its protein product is CASSAYPGLAGGDTQYF.

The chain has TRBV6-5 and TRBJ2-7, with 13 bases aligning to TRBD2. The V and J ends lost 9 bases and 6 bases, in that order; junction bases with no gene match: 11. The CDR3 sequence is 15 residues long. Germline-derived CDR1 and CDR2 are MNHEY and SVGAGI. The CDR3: CASKPLGTSGTEQYF. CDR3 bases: TGTGCCAGTAAACCCCTCGGGACTAGCGGGACCGAGCAGTACTTC.

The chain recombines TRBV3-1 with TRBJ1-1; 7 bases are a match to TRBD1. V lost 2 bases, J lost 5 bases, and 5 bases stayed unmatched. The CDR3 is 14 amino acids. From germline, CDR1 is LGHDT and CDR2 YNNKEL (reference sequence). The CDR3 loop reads CASSQRGRATEAFF. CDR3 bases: TGTGCCAGCAGCCAAAGGGGGCGTGCGACTGAAGCTTTCTTT.

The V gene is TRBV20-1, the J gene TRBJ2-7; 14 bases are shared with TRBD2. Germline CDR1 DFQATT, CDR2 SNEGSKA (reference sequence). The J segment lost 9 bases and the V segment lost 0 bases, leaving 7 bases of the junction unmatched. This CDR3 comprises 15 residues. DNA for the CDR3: TGCAGTGCTAGAGATGGGACTAGCGGGAGTCTCGGGCAGTACTTC. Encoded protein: CSARDGTSGSLGQYF.

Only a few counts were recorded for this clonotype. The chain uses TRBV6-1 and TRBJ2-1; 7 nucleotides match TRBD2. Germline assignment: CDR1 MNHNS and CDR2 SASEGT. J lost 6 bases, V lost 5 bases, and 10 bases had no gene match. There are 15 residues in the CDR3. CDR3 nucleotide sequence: TGTGCCAGCAGTCAAGGGACTACCACCCTCAATGAGCAGTTCTTC. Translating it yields CASSQGTTTLNEQFF.

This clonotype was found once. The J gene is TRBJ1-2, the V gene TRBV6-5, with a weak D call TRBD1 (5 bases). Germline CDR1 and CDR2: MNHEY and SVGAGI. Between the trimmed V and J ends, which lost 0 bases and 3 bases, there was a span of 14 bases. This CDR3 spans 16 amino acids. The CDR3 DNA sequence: TGTGCCAGCAGTTACTCGGGGGGGTTGATGGACTATGGCTACACCTTC. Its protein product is CASSYSGGLMDYGYTF.

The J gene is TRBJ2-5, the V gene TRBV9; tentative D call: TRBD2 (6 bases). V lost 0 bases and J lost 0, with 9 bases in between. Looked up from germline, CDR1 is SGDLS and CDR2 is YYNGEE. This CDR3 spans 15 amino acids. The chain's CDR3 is CASSVDGSNQETQYF. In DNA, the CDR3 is TGTGCCAGCAGCGTAGACGGGAGCAACCAAGAGACCCAGTACTTC.

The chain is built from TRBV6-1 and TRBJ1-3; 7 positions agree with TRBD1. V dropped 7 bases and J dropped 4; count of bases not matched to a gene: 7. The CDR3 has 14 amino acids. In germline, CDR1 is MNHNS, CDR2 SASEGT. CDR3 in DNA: TGTGCCAGCATTCCCGGGACAGTCGGAAACACCATATATTTT. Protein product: CASIPGTVGNTIYF.

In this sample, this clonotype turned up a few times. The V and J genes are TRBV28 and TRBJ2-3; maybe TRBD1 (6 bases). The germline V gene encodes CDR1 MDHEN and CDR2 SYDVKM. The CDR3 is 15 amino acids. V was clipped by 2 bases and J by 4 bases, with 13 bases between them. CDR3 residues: CASSLGAGVADTQYF. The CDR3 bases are TGTGCCAGCAGTTTAGGGGCAGGGGTGGCAGATACGCAGTATTTT.

CDR3 in amino acids: CASSLRQGVTDTQYF. The CDR3 DNA reads TGTGCCAGCAGCTTGAGACAGGGGGTTACAGATACGCAGTATTTT. V gene TRBV3-1 combines with J gene TRBJ2-3, with 9 bases identical to TRBD1. The CDR3 extends over 15 amino acids. Germline V gene lookup returns CDR1 LGHDT and CDR2 YNNKEL (reference sequence). V lost 5 bases, J lost 3 bases, and 6 bases stayed unmatched.

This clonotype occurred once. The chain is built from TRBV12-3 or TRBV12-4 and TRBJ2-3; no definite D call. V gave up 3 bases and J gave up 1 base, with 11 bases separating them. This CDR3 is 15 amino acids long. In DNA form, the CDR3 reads TGTGCCAGCAGTTTTGGGCTACTGGGCACAGATACGCAGTATTTT. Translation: CASSFGLLGTDTQYF.

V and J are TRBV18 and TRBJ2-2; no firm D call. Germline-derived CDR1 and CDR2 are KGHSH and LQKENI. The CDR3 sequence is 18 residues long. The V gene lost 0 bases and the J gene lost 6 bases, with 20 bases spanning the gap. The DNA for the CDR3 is TGTGCCAGCTCACCACCCAGCTGGTCGCCCAAGACTTCCGGGGAGCTGTTTTTT. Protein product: CASSPPSWSPKTSGELFF.

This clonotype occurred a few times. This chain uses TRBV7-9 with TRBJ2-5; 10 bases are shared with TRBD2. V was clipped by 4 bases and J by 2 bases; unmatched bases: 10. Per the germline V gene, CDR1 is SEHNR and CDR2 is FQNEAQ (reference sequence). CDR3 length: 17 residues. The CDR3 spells CASSSKRAGGRQETQYF. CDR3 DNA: TGTGCCAGCAGCTCCAAACGAGCGGGGGGGCGACAAGAGACCCAGTACTTC.

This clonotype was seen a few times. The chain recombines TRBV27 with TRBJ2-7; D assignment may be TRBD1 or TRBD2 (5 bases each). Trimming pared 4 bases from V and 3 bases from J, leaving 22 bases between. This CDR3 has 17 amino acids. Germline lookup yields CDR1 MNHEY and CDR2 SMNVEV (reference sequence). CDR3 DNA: TGTGCCAGCAGTTCTCCATCGGGGACGGCCTTGGGCTACGAGCAGTACTTC. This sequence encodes CASSSPSGTALGYEQYF.

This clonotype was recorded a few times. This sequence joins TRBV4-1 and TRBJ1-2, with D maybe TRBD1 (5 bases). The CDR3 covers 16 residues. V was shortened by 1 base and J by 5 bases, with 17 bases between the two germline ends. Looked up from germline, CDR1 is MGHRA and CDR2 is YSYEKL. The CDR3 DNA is TGCGCCAGCAGCCAAGGTTGGGGCAGACTCTCGTATGGCTACACCTTC. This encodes CASSQGWGRLSYGYTF.

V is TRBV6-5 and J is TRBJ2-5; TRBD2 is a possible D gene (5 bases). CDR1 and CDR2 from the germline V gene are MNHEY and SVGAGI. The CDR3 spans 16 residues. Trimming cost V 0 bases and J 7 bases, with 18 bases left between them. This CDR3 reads CASSYSIGSPPGTQYF. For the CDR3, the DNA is TGTGCCAGCAGTTACTCGATTGGGAGCCCCCCGGGGACCCAGTACTTC.

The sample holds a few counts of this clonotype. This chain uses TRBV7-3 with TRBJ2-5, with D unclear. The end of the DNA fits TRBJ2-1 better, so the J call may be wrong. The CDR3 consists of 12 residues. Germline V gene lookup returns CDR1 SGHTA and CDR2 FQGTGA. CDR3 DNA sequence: TGTGCCAGCGCCTGGAGTGGGGATGAGCAGTTCTTC. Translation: CASAWSGDEQFF.